The 28 T cell receptor beta chains listed next were all sequenced from one sample in a study of blood T cell repertoires in COVID-19. Only in-frame clones appear in the TCRdb table, and some are missing; sequencing was by immunoSEQ multiplex PCR. The sample lists approximately 240,000 clones; about nine tenths were seen once. The sample consisted of PBMCs or T cells enriched from blood (not recorded which). The origin of the receptors is a young woman who had recovered from COVID-19.

The chain combines TRBV5-1 with TRBJ1-2; maybe TRBD1 (5 bases). The CDR3 sequence is 22 residues long. CDR1 SGHRS and CDR2 YFSETQ come from the germline V gene. Trimming pared 2 bases from V and 2 bases from J, leaving 34 bases between. Here the CDR3 reads CASSFTNRAGKRRSVFNYGYTF. CDR3 nucleotide sequence: TGCGCCAGCAGCTTTACCAACCGGGCAGGGAAGCGCCGCTCTGTTTTCAACTATGGCTACACCTTC. Full variable domain (outside the CDR3, taken from reference TRBV5-1 and TRBJ1-2): KAGVTQTPRYLIKTRGQQVTLSCSPISGHRSVSWYQQTPGQGLQFLFEYFSETQRNKGNFPGRFSGRQFSNSRSEMNVSTLELGDSALYLCASSFTNRAGKRRSVFNYGYTFGSGTRLTVV.

The genes are TRBV5-1 and TRBJ1-4; D gene uncertain. Germline V gene data show CDR1 as SGHRS and CDR2 as YFSETQ. This CDR3 is built from 14 residues. The V and J ends lost 0 bases and 3 bases respectively, with 6 bases between them. The CDR3 DNA is TGCGCCAGCAGCTTGGGGGGAGCTAATGAAAAACTGTTTTTT. Translated, it gives CASSLGGANEKLFF.

Here the CDR3 DNA reads TGTGCCAGCAGCTCACAGGGACAAGGCGTTACTGAAGCTTTCTTT. Protein product: CASSSQGQGVTEAFF. V and J are TRBV5-6 and TRBJ1-1; weak D call: TRBD1 (6 bases). The CDR3 is 15 residues long. With 3 bases removed from V and 5 bases from J, the gap between germline ends came to 17 bases. Germline V gene data show CDR1 as SGHDT and CDR2 as YYEEEE. The variable domain in full, with the rest retrieved from reference TRBV5-6 and TRBJ1-1, is DAGVTQSPTHLIKTRGQQVTLRCSPKSGHDTVSWYQQALGQGPQFIFQYYEEEERQRGNFPDRFSGHQFPNYSSELNVNALLLGDSALYLCASSSQGQGVTEAFFGQGTRLTVV.

This clone was counted a single time. The chain combines TRBV7-9 with TRBJ2-5, with a possible D match to TRBD1 (6 bases). This CDR3 is built from 12 residues. Germline V gene data show CDR1 as SEHNR and CDR2 as FQNEAQ (reference sequence). V lost 5 bases to trimming and J lost 5 bases, with 9 bases between them. CDR3 nucleotides: TGTGCCAGCAGCACGAGGGGGGAGACCCAGTACTTC. Translating gives CASSTRGETQYF.

The chain joins TRBV28 to TRBJ1-2; the D is unclear. The germline gives CDR1 MDHEN, CDR2 SYDVKM. This CDR3 has 15 amino acids. Trimming stripped 3 bases from V and 4 bases from J, with 15 bases between. The CDR3 spells CASSFRAKRAYGYTF. The CDR3 bases are TGTGCCAGCAGTTTCCGGGCGAAGCGGGCCTATGGCTACACCTTC.

V is TRBV13 and J is TRBJ2-7; 8 positions agree with TRBD1. From germline, CDR1 is PRHDT and CDR2 FYEKMQ (reference sequence). The CDR3 is 15 amino acids. With V trimmed by 4 bases and J by 2 bases, 7 bases remained unmatched. CDR3 in amino acids: CASSSTGAYPYEQYF. The CDR3 nucleotides read TGTGCCAGCAGCTCGACAGGGGCATACCCCTACGAGCAGTACTTC.

The V and J genes are TRBV9 and TRBJ2-3, with a tentative D call TRBD2 (6 bases). The germline V and J ends were trimmed by 3 bases and 2 bases, with 10 bases remaining between them. This CDR3 has 14 residues. From germline, CDR1 is SGDLS and CDR2 YYNGEE. CDR3 DNA: TGTGCCAGCAGCGCGGGACTTAACACAGATACGCAGTATTTT. Translated, it gives CASSAGLNTDTQYF.

The CDR3 protein is CASSVAGSTIYF. The CDR3 DNA is TGTGCCAGCAGCGTAGCCGGGAGCACCATATATTTT. This rearrangement joins TRBV9 to TRBJ1-3; D not certain. Trimming shortened V by 0 bases and J by 9 bases, and 7 bases separated the two germline ends. Germline V gene sequence: CDR1 SGDLS, CDR2 YYNGEE. CDR3 size: 12 residues.

This clone was seen only a few times. This chain connects TRBV12-3 or TRBV12-4 to TRBJ1-2; possible D gene TRBD1, 6 bases. The CDR3 has 13 residues. V was clipped by 5 bases and J by 8 bases, with 15 bases between them. The CDR3 bases are TGTGCCAGCAGTGCCGGGGGGCTAGGGGGCTACACCTTC. Translated: CASSAGGLGGYTF.

The V call is TRBV14, the J call TRBJ1-3, with D unclear. This CDR3 contains 17 residues. In germline, CDR1 is SGHDN, CDR2 FVKESK. V was clipped by 2 bases and J by 0 bases, with 14 bases between them. The CDR3: CASSQIGLRSSGNTIYF. The DNA for the CDR3 is TGTGCCAGCAGCCAAATAGGACTTCGGAGCTCTGGAAACACCATATATTTT.

V usage is TRBV4-1 and J usage is TRBJ2-1, with D tentatively TRBD1 (6 bases). The CDR3 has 14 residues. V was clipped by 3 bases and J by 7 bases, with 13 bases between them. Germline V gene sequence: CDR1 MGHRA, CDR2 YSYEKL. In nucleotides, the CDR3 is TGCGCCAGCAGCCACCCGACAGGAAATAATGAGCAGTTCTTC. Its protein product is CASSHPTGNNEQFF.

The rearrangement links TRBV11-2 to TRBJ2-7; D uncertain. CDR1 and CDR2 (germline): SGHAT, FQNNGV. Trimming stripped 2 bases from V and 1 base from J, with 12 bases between. The CDR3 sequence is 15 residues long. The CDR3 protein is CASSLMAALSYEQYF. The CDR3 coding sequence is TGTGCCAGCAGCTTAATGGCGGCCCTGTCCTACGAGCAGTACTTC.

The genes are TRBV20-1 and TRBJ1-2, with a weak D call TRBD1 (6 bases). The germline V and J ends were trimmed by 3 bases and 2 bases, with 16 bases remaining between them. This CDR3 has 15 residues. CDR1 DFQATT and CDR2 SNEGSKA come from the germline V gene (reference sequence). The CDR3 bases are TGCAGTGCTAGTCTCCCAGGACAGCTGAACTATGGCTACACCTTC. This codes for CSASLPGQLNYGYTF.

The chain uses TRBV18 and TRBJ2-1, with D perhaps TRBD2 (5 bases). Germline values: CDR1 KGHSH, CDR2 LQKENI. The V and J ends lost 3 bases and 6 bases respectively, with 9 bases between them. The CDR3 covers 13 residues. CDR3 coding DNA: TGTGCCAGCTCACCGTTCCGGGGCAATGAGCAGTTCTTC. It yields the protein CASSPFRGNEQFF.

The chain recombines TRBV18 with TRBJ1-1; possibly TRBD1 for D (5 bases). The germline gives CDR1 KGHSH, CDR2 LQKENI. This CDR3 is built from 14 residues. Trimming pared 3 bases from V and 4 bases from J, leaving 12 bases between. CDR3 loop: CASSPDIGSTEAFF. CDR3 DNA: TGTGCCAGCTCACCGGACATTGGAAGCACTGAAGCTTTCTTT.

DNA for the CDR3: TGTGCCAGCAGGACTAGCGGACTGGACTACGAGCAGTACTTC. It codes for CASRTSGLDYEQYF. This chain joins TRBV28 and TRBJ2-7; 9 bases are shared with TRBD2. The CDR3 length is 14 residues. V was pared by 6 bases and J by 3 bases, with 6 bases of the junction left unmatched. The V gene's germline CDR1 is MDHEN and CDR2 SYDVKM. Full variable domain (remainder filled in from reference TRBV28 and TRBJ2-7): DVKVTQSSRYLVKRTGEKVFLECVQDMDHENMFWYRQDPGLGLRLIYFSYDVKMKEKGDIPEGYSVSREKKERFSLILESASTNQTSMYLCASRTSGLDYEQYFGPGTRLTVT.

The chain links TRBV18 to TRBJ2-5; D may be TRBD2 (6 bases). V was trimmed by 2 bases and J by 4 bases, leaving 11 bases between them. The CDR3 sequence is 14 residues long. Germline V gene data show CDR1 as KGHSH and CDR2 as LQKENI. Here the CDR3 reads CASSPNRRGETQYF. CDR3 sequence (DNA): TGTGCCAGCTCACCAAATAGGAGGGGAGAGACCCAGTACTTC.

This clone has more than one count but fewer than ten. This sequence joins TRBV5-4 and TRBJ2-3; possible D gene TRBD2, 5 bases. CDR1 SGHNT and CDR2 YYREEE come from the germline V gene (reference sequence). The CDR3 runs 13 residues. Trimming stripped 1 base from V and 7 bases from J, with 10 bases between. This chain's CDR3 is CASSLPLANTQYF. The CDR3 DNA reads as TGTGCCAGCAGCTTGCCCCTAGCAAATACGCAGTATTTT.

This chain links TRBV4-2 with TRBJ2-7, with 8 nucleotides matching TRBD1. Germline trimming cut 0 bases from V and 5 bases from J; bases unmatched to any gene: 6. The CDR3 is made up of 15 amino acids. In germline, CDR1 is LGHNA, CDR2 YNFKEQ. The CDR3 DNA is TGTGCCAGCAGCCAAGAGCGGGAACAGGGGGACGAGCAGTACTTC. Its translation: CASSQEREQGDEQYF.

V is TRBV28 and J is TRBJ2-7, with 9 positions matching TRBD2. Germline CDR1 and CDR2: MDHEN and SYDVKM. V lost 5 bases, J lost 0 bases, and 8 bases stayed unmatched. The CDR3 loop spans 16 amino acids. In DNA, the CDR3 is TGTGCCAGCAGTGATCCTAGCGGGACCCCCTCCTACGAGCAGTACTTC. Translated, it gives CASSDPSGTPSYEQYF.

The chain recombines TRBV6-2 or TRBV6-3 with TRBJ2-7; 12 bases align to TRBD2. The CDR3 runs 15 residues. V was clipped by 0 bases and J by 3 bases; unmatched bases: 0. Germline V gene lookup returns CDR1 MNHEY and CDR2 SVGEGT. The CDR3 DNA is TGTGCCAGCAGTTACTCGACTAGCGGGGGCTACGAGCAGTACTTC. This codes for CASSYSTSGGYEQYF.

The V and J genes are TRBV28 and TRBJ1-1; D is uncertain. The germline V gene has CDR1 MDHEN and CDR2 SYDVKM. The CDR3 is made up of 13 amino acids. The V gene lost 2 bases and the J gene lost 11 bases, with 15 bases spanning the gap. The CDR3 is CASSLRRSPWAFF. In nucleotides, the CDR3 is TGTGCCAGCAGTTTAAGACGGAGCCCGTGGGCTTTCTTT. Full variable domain (missing parts from reference TRBV28 and TRBJ1-1): DVKVTQSSRYLVKRTGEKVFLECVQDMDHENMFWYRQDPGLGLRLIYFSYDVKMKEKGDIPEGYSVSREKKERFSLILESASTNQTSMYLCASSLRRSPWAFFGQGTRLTVV.

This chain links TRBV2 with TRBJ2-5, with 9 bases that match TRBD2. This CDR3 region has 15 residues. Germline assignment: CDR1 SNHLY and CDR2 FYNNEI. After removal of 1 base from V and 5 bases from J, the junction contained 5 bases not matched to a gene. CDR3 DNA: TGTGCCAGCAGTGAAGTTCTGGCGGGAGGGGAGACCCAGTACTTC. This translates into CASSEVLAGGETQYF.

The gene calls are TRBV2 and TRBJ1-6; D is possibly TRBD1 (6 bases). There are 17 residues in the CDR3. The V and J ends lost 2 bases and 7 bases respectively, with 18 bases between them. Germline CDR1 SNHLY, CDR2 FYNNEI. The CDR3 loop is CASSESQGLGGNSPLHF. The CDR3 DNA sequence: TGTGCCAGCAGTGAAAGTCAGGGGCTCGGTGGGAATTCACCCCTCCACTTT.

The CDR3, as DNA: TGTGCCAGCAGTTTAACTTGGGAGACCCAGTACTTC. It encodes CASSLTWETQYF. This chain uses TRBV28 with TRBJ2-5; D remains ambiguous. The CDR3 has 12 amino acids. V lost 2 bases and J lost 5, with 6 bases in between. Germline CDR1 is MDHEN and CDR2 is SYDVKM.

The chain links TRBV23-1 to TRBJ2-3; TRBD2 aligns across 13 bases. TRBV23-1 counts as an open reading frame of uncertain function. Germline trimming cut 1 base from V and 3 bases from J; bases unmatched to any gene: 4. The CDR3 spans 17 residues. CDR3 region: CASSQLTSGRATDTQYF. Here the CDR3 DNA reads TGCGCCAGCAGTCAATTAACTAGCGGGAGGGCGACAGATACGCAGTATTTT.

The rearrangement joins TRBV10-3 to TRBJ2-7; TRBD1 matches 8 bases. This CDR3 has 16 amino acids. With 3 bases clipped from V and 0 bases from J, the junction kept 7 bases outside the gene matches. Germline CDR1 is ENHRY and CDR2 is SYGVKD. Here the CDR3 reads CAISDRSGQVSYEQYF. For the CDR3, the DNA is TGTGCCATCAGTGACCGATCGGGACAGGTCTCCTACGAGCAGTACTTC.

Of note for this clone: An end of the junction differs from the germline gene, which may be a read error. The J gene is TRBJ1-5, the V gene TRBV6-4, with 10 bases lining up with TRBD1. The CDR3 contains 18 residues. CDR1 and CDR2 from the germline V gene are MRHNA and SNTAGT. The CDR3 region has the DNA TGCGCCACAGATCTGGACAGGGGGACTAGGGTGAGCAATCAGCCCCAGCATTTT. Translation gives CATDLDRGTRVSNQPQHF.